Below, 17 T cell receptor beta chains from the same sample are listed, as sequenced in a study of T cell changes during pregnancy in multiple sclerosis. Assay used: immunoSEQ multiplex PCR; TCRdb lists only in-frame clones, some missing. Of approximately 12,000 clones in the sample, about 90% are singletons; the top ten hold roughly an eighth. Sequenced material: CD8+ T cells from peripheral blood mononuclear cells, taken after pregnancy. The receptors here all came from a female donor in good health, enrolled as a control in a pregnancy study.

The rearrangement uses TRBV11-2 and TRBJ1-4, with a tentative D call TRBD1 (6 bases). Germline CDR1 is SGHAT and CDR2 is FQNNGV. The CDR3 contains 16 residues. Trimming cost V 7 bases and J 4 bases, with 19 bases left between them. Written as DNA, the CDR3 is TGTGCCAGCACCCCAGGGGCCCTCAGCCTTAATGAAAAACTGTTTTTT. Protein product: CASTPGALSLNEKLFF.

By share, this clone counts as medium-sized. The chain carries TRBV10-3 and TRBJ2-2; D is possibly TRBD1 (5 bases). Germline lookup yields CDR1 ENHRY and CDR2 SYGVKD. V lost 3 bases to trimming and J lost 3 bases, with 5 bases between them. The CDR3 has 13 residues. The CDR3 coding sequence is TGTGCCATCAGTGACAGGGACACCGGGGAGCTGTTTTTT. Its protein product is CAISDRDTGELFF.

The chain uses TRBV5-1 and TRBJ2-2; D unresolved. This CDR3 is built from 14 residues. The germline CDR1 and CDR2 sequences are SGHRS and YFSETQ. The germline V and J ends were trimmed by 3 bases and 7 bases, with 13 bases remaining between them. The CDR3 nucleotides read TGCGCCAGCAGCTGGCTTTCCGTTGGCGGGGAGCTGTTTTTT. Translated, it gives CASSWLSVGGELFF.

J is TRBJ2-3 and V is TRBV13; a possible D gene is TRBD2 (5 bases). CDR1 PRHDT and CDR2 FYEKMQ come from the germline V gene (reference sequence). The CDR3 is 15 amino acids. V lost 6 bases to trimming and J lost 0 bases, with 13 bases between them. The CDR3 bases are TGTGCCAGCAGTGCGGGCACGTCTAGCACAGATACGCAGTATTTT. This codes for CASSAGTSSTDTQYF.

This rearrangement joins TRBV29-1 to TRBJ2-2; D remains ambiguous. Germline V lookup: CDR1 SQVTM, CDR2 ANQGSEA. V was cut by 1 base and J by 3 bases, with 9 bases left in between. The CDR3 contains 14 residues. CDR3 residues: CSVEAETYTGELFF. The CDR3 DNA sequence: TGCAGCGTTGAAGCAGAAACCTACACCGGGGAGCTGTTTTTT.

V usage is TRBV27 and J usage is TRBJ2-7, with 12 nucleotides matching TRBD1. Germline-derived CDR1 and CDR2 are MNHEY and SMNVEV (reference sequence). The CDR3 consists of 16 residues. Unmatched junction bases numbered 9, after V lost 5 bases and J lost 4 bases. CDR3 in DNA: TGTGCCAGCAGTCTCCCTCCGGGACAGGGGGCGTACGAGCAGTACTTC. It codes for CASSLPPGQGAYEQYF.

V gene TRBV19 combines with J gene TRBJ2-1; D possibly corresponds to TRBD2 (6 bases). The V gene's germline CDR1 is LNHDA and CDR2 SQIVND (reference sequence). The CDR3 sequence is 14 residues long. V shed 5 bases and J shed 7 bases, with 15 bases lying between them. CDR3 protein: CASSDSGTDNEQFF. DNA for the CDR3: TGTGCCAGTAGTGATTCCGGGACTGATAATGAGCAGTTCTTC.

This rearrangement joins TRBV13 to TRBJ2-7, with D unresolved. Germline CDR1 reads PRHDT; CDR2 reads FYEKMQ (reference sequence). The CDR3 loop spans 14 amino acids. V was pared by 4 bases and J by 0 bases, with 10 bases between. The DNA of the CDR3 is TGTGCCAGCAGCTCAGAGGCGGACTCCTACGAGCAGTACTTC. Translating it yields CASSSEADSYEQYF.

This chain connects TRBV27 to TRBJ2-7; TRBD2 matches 10 bases. Germline CDR1 MNHEY, CDR2 SMNVEV (reference sequence). The CDR3 totals 17 residues. The V segment lost 6 bases and the J segment 4 bases; nucleotides outside the gene matches: 15. The CDR3 DNA reads TGTGCCAGCAGCCTTATGGGGGGTAGCGGGAGGATTTACGAGCAGTACTTC. Residues: CASSLMGGSGRIYEQYF.

This clone appeared once. This chain uses TRBV29-1 with TRBJ2-7; the D is unclear. Trimming took off 6 bases at V and 2 bases at J, with 11 bases between the two ends. CDR1 is SQVTM and CDR2 is ANQGSEA in the germline V gene. The CDR3 has 12 amino acids. The CDR3 DNA is TGCAGCGTGGGTACAGAGCCCTACGAGCAGTACTTC. The encoded protein is CSVGTEPYEQYF.

The chain uses TRBV5-4 and TRBJ1-2; D ambiguous. There are 14 residues in the CDR3. V lost 1 base and J 1 base, leaving 8 bases between the germline ends. CDR1 is SGHNT, CDR2 YYREEE, per germline (reference sequence). In DNA, the CDR3 is TGTGCCAGCAGCTTGACTGGGAGTAACTATGGCTACACCTTC. Protein sequence: CASSLTGSNYGYTF.

This rearrangement joins TRBV15 to TRBJ2-7; tentatively, D is TRBD1 (7 bases). This CDR3 is built from 15 residues. The V end lost 5 bases, the J end lost 0 bases, and 14 bases lay between the germline ends. The germline V gene encodes CDR1 LNHNV and CDR2 YYDKDF (reference sequence). In DNA form, the CDR3 reads TGTGCCACCAGCGGGGGGACAGTCCTCTCCTACGAGCAGTACTTC. This gives the protein CATSGGTVLSYEQYF.

The V gene is TRBV27, the J gene TRBJ1-1; D is uncertain. Trimming removed 5 bases at V and 1 base at J, with 11 bases between. CDR1 and CDR2 from the germline V gene are MNHEY and SMNVEV (reference sequence). The CDR3 is 14 amino acids. The CDR3 sequence: CASSPPGENTEAFF. The CDR3 nucleotides are TGTGCCAGCAGTCCCCCGGGAGAGAACACTGAAGCTTTCTTT.

The chain has TRBV15 and TRBJ2-2; possibly TRBD1 for D (6 bases). The CDR3 is made up of 11 amino acids. Germline V gene sequence: CDR1 LNHNV, CDR2 YYDKDF (reference sequence). The V end was cut by 9 bases, the J end by 5 bases, with 7 bases between. The CDR3 sequence: CATQGTGELFF. The CDR3 DNA reads TGTGCCACTCAGGGGACCGGGGAGCTGTTTTTT.

The V gene is TRBV27, the J gene TRBJ1-6; 7 bases map to TRBD1. Germline values: CDR1 MNHEY, CDR2 SMNVEV (reference sequence). This CDR3 is built from 15 residues. V dropped 3 bases and J dropped 9; count of bases not matched to a gene: 8. CDR3 sequence (DNA): TGTGCCAGCAGTTTCGTGACAGGGCTTAGTTCACCCCTCCACTTT. Translated: CASSFVTGLSSPLHF.

This clone was seen a handful of times. The chain carries TRBV28 and TRBJ2-1; D possibly corresponds to TRBD1 (5 bases). Germline lookup yields CDR1 MDHEN and CDR2 SYDVKM. Deletions cut 3 bases from V and 0 bases from J, with 15 bases between. The CDR3 is 17 amino acids. The CDR3: CASSLGPAQSSYNEQFF. In DNA, the CDR3 is TGTGCCAGCAGTTTGGGGCCCGCCCAAAGCTCCTACAATGAGCAGTTCTTC.

The chain combines TRBV13 with TRBJ1-6; TRBD1 is a possible D gene (5 bases). CDR3 size: 14 residues. Germline lookup yields CDR1 PRHDT and CDR2 FYEKMQ (reference sequence). Between the trimmed V and J ends, which lost 7 bases and 7 bases, there was a span of 14 bases. Here the CDR3 DNA reads TGTGCCAGCACCCCCTGGGGGGGAAATTCACCCCTCCACTTT. Translating it yields CASTPWGGNSPLHF.